The entry that follows covers one T cell receptor (beta chain) sequence. These data belong to a study of shared clonotypes between healthy human individuals. Sequenced by immunoSEQ multiplex PCR; TCRdb stores in-frame clones only, minus some. The sample has roughly 2,000,000 clones, 85% to 95% seen once; the top ten hold more than 1.5%. The CDR3 consists of 16 residues. Germline CDR1 and CDR2: LNHDA and SQIVND (reference sequence). V lost 5 bases and J 0 bases, leaving 13 bases between the germline ends. CD8 cells classed as naive were CD45RO-negative and positively selected for CCR7, excluding terminally differentiated effector memory CD45RA+ cells.

Sequenced: naive CD8+ T cells from PBMCs. This sequence joins TRBV19 and TRBJ1-4, with D unresolved. The receptor's source is a man between 18 and 35 years old in good health. Some clones in this sample may be carry-over from other donors' samples. The CDR3 is CASSPHLETTNEKLFF. The CDR3, as DNA: TGTGCCAGTAGTCCCCATTTGGAAACAACTAATGAAAAACTGTTTTTT.